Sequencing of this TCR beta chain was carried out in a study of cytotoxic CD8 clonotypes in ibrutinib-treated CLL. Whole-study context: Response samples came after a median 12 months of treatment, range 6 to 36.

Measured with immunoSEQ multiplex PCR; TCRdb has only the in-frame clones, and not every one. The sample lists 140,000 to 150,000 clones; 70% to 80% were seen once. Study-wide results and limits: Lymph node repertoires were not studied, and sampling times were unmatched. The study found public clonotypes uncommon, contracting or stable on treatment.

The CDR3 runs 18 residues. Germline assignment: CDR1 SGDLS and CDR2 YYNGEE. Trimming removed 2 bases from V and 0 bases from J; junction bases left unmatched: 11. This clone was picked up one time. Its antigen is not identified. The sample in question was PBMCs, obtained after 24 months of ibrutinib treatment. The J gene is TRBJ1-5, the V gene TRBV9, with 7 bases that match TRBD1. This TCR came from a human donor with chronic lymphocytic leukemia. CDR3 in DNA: TGTGCCAGCAGCGTCGAGGGACAGAGAGATTATAGCAATCAGCCCCAGCATTTT. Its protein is CASSVEGQRDYSNQPQHF.